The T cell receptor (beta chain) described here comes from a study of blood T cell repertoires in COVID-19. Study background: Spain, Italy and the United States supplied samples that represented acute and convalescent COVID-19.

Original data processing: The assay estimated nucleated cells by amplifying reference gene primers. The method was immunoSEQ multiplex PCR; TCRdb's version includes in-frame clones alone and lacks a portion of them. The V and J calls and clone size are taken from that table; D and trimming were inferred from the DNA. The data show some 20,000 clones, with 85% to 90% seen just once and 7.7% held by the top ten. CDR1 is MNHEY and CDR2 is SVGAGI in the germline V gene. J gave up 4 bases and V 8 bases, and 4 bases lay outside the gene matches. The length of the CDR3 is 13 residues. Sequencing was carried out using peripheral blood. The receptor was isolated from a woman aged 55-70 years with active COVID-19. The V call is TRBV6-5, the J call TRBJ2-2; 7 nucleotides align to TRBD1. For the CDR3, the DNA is TGTGCCAGCTGCCGGGACAGCACCGGGGAGCTGTTTTTT. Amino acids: CASCRDSTGELFF.